Listed here is a single TCR beta chain. This sample is part of a study of T cell repertoires in cytomegalovirus infection. Study-level information: Public TCR beta signatures provided an indication of both CMV infection and a matching HLA type.

Using its own MiXCR run on the reads, TCRdb lists one record per CDR3 protein. In the table there are about 160,000 distinct CDR3 sequences, 15% to 20% of which are singletons. The CDR3 extends over 14 amino acids. V shed 7 bases and J 2 bases; nucleotides not matched to a gene: 5. The clonotype originates from a human donor in good health (CMV status not recorded). Some clones in this sample may be carry-over from other donors' samples. Material: CD8+ T cells from PBMCs. The J gene is TRBJ2-5, the V gene TRBV12-3 or TRBV12-4; TRBD2 aligns across 9 bases. The CDR3 region has the DNA TGTGCCAGCACCACGACTAGCGGACAAGAGACCCAGTACTTC. As protein: CASTTTSGQETQYF.